This T cell receptor beta chain derives from a study of blood T cells in healthy people across ages. Next came a second PCR, run for about 6 to 12 cycles, which used a sample-barcoded 5' primer along with a J-beta primer mix. Each cDNA was tagged by a template-switch adaptor containing 12 random nucleotides. MiXCR was run by TCRdb on the 5' RACE reads, yielding one entry per CDR3 protein. Of 1,300,000 or so distinct CDR3 sequences in the sample, approximately 59% were seen once. Comment on this clonotype: What it binds is unknown.

Study-level points and caveats: In the absence of known donor CMV status, changes in expanded clonotypes were possibly confounded.

Germline CDR1 LGHDT, CDR2 YNNKEL (reference sequence). Trimming pared 0 bases from V and 0 bases from J, leaving 9 bases between. This CDR3 has 15 residues. Caucasian individuals from Russia who were healthy and aged 6 to 90 acted as donors. The sample consisted of blood. The sequence was obtained from a man aged 18 to 35 in good health. This chain connects TRBV3-1 to TRBJ2-7; D ambiguous. CDR3 loop: CASSQEAFPSYEQYF. Written as DNA, the CDR3 is TGTGCCAGCAGCCAAGAGGCCTTTCCCTCCTACGAGCAGTACTTC.